This T cell receptor beta chain was found in a study of OX40 agonist ivuxolimab in advanced cancers. Study overall: Ivuxolimab, an agonistic anti-OX40 (CD134) antibody, was given to patients. It was permissible to have had prior anti-PD-1, anti-PD-L1 or anti-CTLA-4 therapy, and about 40% had some.

Trimming removed 4 bases at V and 7 bases at J, with 14 bases between. This CDR3 contains 14 residues. The germline gives CDR1 MNHNS, CDR2 SASEGT. Concerning this clone: What it binds is unknown.

Whole-study findings and limits: Certain nonresponders likewise exhibited a low normalized T-cell clonal expansion.

Here immunoSEQ multiplex PCR was the method, and the copy in TCRdb shows in-frame clones only, minus some. Of approximately 70,000 clones listed, around four fifths are singletons. The origin of this receptor is an adult with an advanced solid tumor such as melanoma, head and neck, liver or kidney cancer. Sequences were derived from CD4+ or CD8+ T cells sorted from blood, sampled in a trial of the OX40 agonist ivuxolimab. The rearrangement links TRBV6-1 to TRBJ1-5; a possible D gene is TRBD1 (6 bases). Here the CDR3 DNA reads TGTGCCAGCAGTGGCACAGGGAAGGAGCAGCCCCAGCATTTT. Translation gives CASSGTGKEQPQHF.